These T cell receptor beta chains were read from a single sample in a study of blood T cell repertoires in COVID-19. Assay: immunoSEQ multiplex PCR; the TCRdb copy retains only in-frame clones and omits some. The sample comprises around 300,000 clones, 85% to 90% of which are singletons, and 5.5% to 8% rests with the top ten. Sequencing was carried out using peripheral blood. Receptors were obtained from a woman between 45 and 60 years old with COVID-19, enrolled during active disease. The CDR3 runs from the conserved cysteine through the conserved F or W. D genes are given only for firm matches. Not all rows give a size; the values are once, few, many and, for expanded clones, a class.

j_call | d_call | v_call | clone_size | cdr3_aa | cdr3_nt
TRBJ1-2 | TRBD1 | TRBV27 | - | CASSLVGTVDGYTF | TGTGCCAGCAGTTTAGTCGGGACAGTAGATGGCTACACCTTC
TRBJ1-1 | TRBD1 | TRBV2 | - | CASNAGGKGTEAFF | TGTGCCAGCAATGCAGGGGGCAAGGGCACTGAAGCTTTCTTT
TRBJ1-1 | TRBD1 | TRBV7-9 | - | CASSLTGLNTEAFF | TGTGCCAGCAGCTTGACAGGGTTGAACACTGAAGCTTTCTTT
TRBJ2-7 | - | TRBV5-6 | once | CASSFQGYGSYEQYF | TGTGCCAGCAGCTTCCAGGGATATGGCTCCTACGAGCAGTACTTC
TRBJ1-2 | TRBD1 | TRBV10-3 | - | CAISARTGGIGGYTF | TGTGCCATCAGTGCCAGGACAGGGGGTATAGGTGGCTACACCTTC
TRBJ1-3 | - | TRBV6-5 | - | CASLAQAGAGNTIYF | TGTGCCAGCCTGGCCCAAGCGGGCGCCGGAAACACCATATATTTT
TRBJ2-1 | TRBD2 | TRBV18 | - | CASSLLAGDNEQFF | TGTGCCAGCTCGCTTCTAGCGGGAGACAATGAGCAGTTCTTC
TRBJ2-5 | TRBD2 | TRBV29-1 | - | CSVILATGGTQETQYF | TGCAGCGTTATACTAGCAACGGGAGGTACTCAAGAGACCCAGTACTTC
TRBJ2-2 | TRBD2 | TRBV11-3 | - | CASSRTSGRALAGELFF | TGTGCCAGCAGCAGGACTAGCGGGAGGGCTTTGGCCGGGGAGCTGTTTTTT
TRBJ1-2 | - | TRBV5-6 | - | CASSLYTGGSYGYTF | TGTGCCAGCAGCTTATACACGGGAGGATCCTATGGCTACACCTTC
TRBJ1-1 | - | TRBV5-1 | - | CASSSDGGNTEAFF | TGCGCCAGCAGCTCAGATGGAGGGAACACTGAAGCTTTCTTT
TRBJ2-7 | TRBD2 | TRBV29-1 | - | CSVVSGRAYEQYF | TGCAGCGTTGTTAGCGGGAGGGCCTACGAGCAGTACTTC
TRBJ1-6 | TRBD1 | TRBV2 | - | CASRRTGAAVSRDSPLHF | TGTGCCAGCAGGAGGACAGGGGCGGCCGTCAGTAGGGATTCACCCCTCCACTTT
TRBJ2-1 | TRBD2 | TRBV24-1 | - | CATSDLPTSGRADEQFF | TGTGCCACCAGTGATTTACCCACTAGCGGGAGGGCCGATGAGCAGTTCTTC
TRBJ2-5 | - | TRBV4-3 | - | CATALELQETQYF | TGCGCCACCGCCCTCGAACTACAAGAGACCCAGTACTTC
TRBJ2-7 | - | TRBV6-2/TRBV6-3 | - | CASSGIGQFIYEQYF | TGTGCCAGCAGTGGGATCGGACAGTTTATCTACGAGCAGTACTTC
TRBJ2-2 | - | TRBV11-3 | - | CASSLYYTARTGELFF | TGTGCCAGCAGCTTATATTACACTGCGCGGACCGGGGAGCTGTTTTTT
TRBJ2-7 | - | TRBV11-3 | - | CASSLDGKGAYEQYF | TGTGCCAGCAGCTTAGATGGGAAGGGGGCCTACGAGCAGTACTTC
TRBJ2-3 | - | TRBV21-1 | few | CASSKVSSGSATDTQYF | TGTGCCAGCAGCAAAGTGTCCAGCGGGAGCGCCACAGATACGCAGTATTTT
TRBJ2-3 | TRBD2 | TRBV6-5 | - | CASSYSVSSGAYTQYF | TGTGCCAGCAGTTACTCGGTCTCTAGCGGCGCGTATACGCAGTATTTT
TRBJ2-1 | TRBD2 | TRBV15 | - | CATSSFRVAGGYNEQFF | TGTGCCACCAGCAGTTTCAGGGTAGCGGGAGGGTACAATGAGCAGTTCTTC